This T cell receptor (beta chain) was sequenced during a study of blood T cell repertoires in COVID-19. Looking at the study overall: Italy, Spain and the United States were the sources of the convalescent and acute COVID-19 samples. T cells, B-cell-depleted T cells, or PBMCs provided the cDNA or gDNA that served as material.

The CDR3 loop spans 14 amino acids. Unmatched junction bases numbered 7, after V lost 5 bases and J lost 5 bases. The germline V gene has CDR1 SGHTA and CDR2 FQGTGA. The data were produced by immunoSEQ multiplex PCR, yet TCRdb's version contains in-frame clones alone and is incomplete. The sample has roughly 180,000 clones; roughly three quarters are singletons. The TCR comes from a man aged 60-69 years with active or convalescent COVID-19. The chain couples TRBV7-3 to TRBJ2-5; 8 bases align to TRBD1. Sequenced sample: peripheral blood. In DNA, the CDR3 is TGTGCCAGCAGCCAGGGGGCGCCAGGGGAGACCCAGTACTTC. Encoded protein: CASSQGAPGETQYF.